Presented here are 20 T cell receptor beta chains from one specimen sequenced in a study of T cells after yellow fever vaccination. Using its own MiXCR run on the 5' RACE reads, TCRdb lists one record per CDR3 protein. The data show roughly 300,000 distinct CDR3 sequences, roughly 8.3% seen once. The sequencing used PBMCs, collected 35 to 50 days after the first yellow fever vaccination. The receptors stem from a man aged 18 to 30 who received the YFV17D yellow fever vaccine.

This clonotype was seen many times. The chain employs TRBV6-5 and TRBJ2-2, with 13 bases aligning to TRBD2. Germline trimming cut 4 bases from V and 5 bases from J; bases unmatched to any gene: 1. Germline V CDR1 and CDR2: MNHEY, SVGAGI. This CDR3 has 15 amino acids. In DNA form, the CDR3 reads TGTGCCAGCAGTTCACTAGCGGGGGGGACCGGGGAGCTGTTTTTT. Translated, it gives CASSSLAGGTGELFF.

The sample holds a few counts of this clonotype. CDR3 sequence: CASSSGTSGGTDTQYF. As DNA, the CDR3 is TGTGCCAGCAGTTCCGGGACTAGCGGGGGGACAGATACGCAGTATTTT. The V gene is TRBV12-3 or TRBV12-4, the J gene TRBJ2-3; 15 bases align to TRBD2. J lost 3 bases, V lost 4 bases, and 2 bases had no gene match. The CDR3 runs 16 residues.

V is TRBV9 and J is TRBJ1-4; TRBD1 matches at 7 bases. Germline V gene data show CDR1 as SGDLS and CDR2 as YYNGEE. The CDR3 runs to 15 residues. Trimming at V came to 2 bases and at J to 3 bases, leaving 4 bases not matched to a gene. The CDR3 spells CASSVQGQSNEKLFF. CDR3 coding DNA: TGTGCCAGCAGCGTTCAGGGACAGTCTAATGAAAAACTGTTTTTT.

This clonotype was recorded once. The rearrangement joins TRBV5-4 to TRBJ2-3; D is uncertain. Germline CDR1 SGHNT, CDR2 YYREEE (reference sequence). The CDR3 has 13 amino acids. The V end was cut by 5 bases, the J end by 3 bases, with 10 bases between. DNA for the CDR3: TGTGCCAGCAGACCGGACCCAACAGATACGCAGTATTTT. Protein: CASRPDPTDTQYF.

The J gene is TRBJ2-3, the V gene TRBV24-1; D remains ambiguous. The V end lost 5 bases, the J end lost 6 bases, and 8 bases lay between the germline ends. Germline V gene sequence: CDR1 KGHDR, CDR2 SFDVKD. The CDR3 totals 12 residues. In DNA form, the CDR3 reads TGTGCCACCAGTGGGGAATCCGATACGCAGTATTTT. This sequence encodes CATSGESDTQYF.

The V and J genes are TRBV29-1 and TRBJ1-2; tentative D call: TRBD1 (5 bases). The germline CDR1 and CDR2 sequences are SQVTM and ANQGSEA. This CDR3 has 13 amino acids. V shed 4 bases and J shed 4 bases, with 13 bases lying between them. CDR3 in amino acids: CSVGGGQGYGYTF. CDR3 nucleotide sequence: TGCAGCGTTGGCGGAGGACAAGGCTATGGCTACACCTTC.

This clonotype was detected only a few times. The J gene is TRBJ2-1, the V gene TRBV7-2, with D unresolved. Germline V gene data show CDR1 as SGHTA and CDR2 as FQGNSA. This CDR3 comprises 15 residues. The germline V and J ends were trimmed by 1 base and 0 bases, with 7 bases remaining between them. This CDR3 reads CASSLENSSYNEQFF. CDR3 sequence (DNA): TGTGCCAGCAGCTTAGAGAATAGCTCCTACAATGAGCAGTTCTTC. Looking up the rest from reference TRBV7-2 and TRBJ2-1 gives the full variable domain: GAGVSQSPSNKVTEKGKDVELRCDPISGHTALYWYRQSLGQGLEFLIYFQGNSAPDKSGLPSDRFSAERTGGSVSTLTIQRTQQEDSAVYLCASSLENSSYNEQFFGPGTRLTVL.

This clonotype showed up many times. V is TRBV6-2 or TRBV6-3 and J is TRBJ2-4; the D is unclear. Between the trimmed V and J ends, which lost 2 bases and 7 bases, there was a span of 9 bases. The CDR3 has 13 amino acids. The V gene's germline CDR1 is MNHEY and CDR2 SVGEGT. The CDR3 loop reads CASSYRMANIQYF. The CDR3 DNA sequence: TGTGCCAGCAGTTACCGGATGGCGAACATTCAGTACTTC.

The CDR3 region has the DNA TGTGCCAGCAGGCCTCGGACAGGGACGGACGAGCAGTACTTC. Translating it yields CASRPRTGTDEQYF. V usage is TRBV2 and J usage is TRBJ2-7; TRBD1 matches 8 bases. Germline V gives CDR1 SNHLY, CDR2 FYNNEI. Trimming cost V 6 bases and J 5 bases; bases outside gene matches: 9. The CDR3 has 14 amino acids.

The chain joins TRBV5-1 to TRBJ2-1, with D tentatively TRBD2 (7 bases). Germline lookup yields CDR1 SGHRS and CDR2 YFSETQ. This CDR3 is built from 13 residues. V lost 2 bases to trimming and J lost 9 bases, with 12 bases between them. This CDR3 reads CASSLRGALEQFF. The DNA of the CDR3 is TGCGCCAGCAGCTTACGGGGGGCCCTTGAGCAGTTCTTC.

There are many counts of this clonotype. The chain is built from TRBV24-1 and TRBJ2-2, with TRBD1 as a possible D gene (6 bases). CDR1 and CDR2 (germline): KGHDR, SFDVKD. Trimming removed 5 bases at V and 6 bases at J, with 12 bases between. The CDR3 spans 14 residues. The CDR3 DNA reads as TGTGCCACCAGTGCCCAGGGGCTCGCCGGGGAGCTGTTTTTT. Residues: CATSAQGLAGELFF.

This clonotype was seen repeatedly, ten times or more. The chain employs TRBV20-1 and TRBJ1-2; TRBD1 matches at 8 bases. V lost 1 base, J lost 6 bases, and 7 bases stayed unmatched. The germline V gene encodes CDR1 DFQATT and CDR2 SNEGSKA (reference sequence). The CDR3 is made up of 14 amino acids. The CDR3 here is CSARAISGGHGYTF. Written as DNA, the CDR3 is TGCAGTGCTAGAGCCATCTCAGGGGGCCATGGCTACACCTTC.

This clonotype has just a few counts. The chain joins TRBV6-5 to TRBJ1-6, with D possibly being TRBD1 (6 bases). Germline V gene lookup returns CDR1 MNHEY and CDR2 SVGAGI. With 5 bases removed from V and 3 bases from J, the gap between germline ends came to 17 bases. This CDR3 is 17 amino acids long. The CDR3 loop is CASSREAGAIYNSPLHF. The CDR3 DNA follows: TGTGCCAGCAGTCGAGAAGCAGGGGCGATCTATAATTCACCCCTCCACTTT.

The V gene is TRBV6-5, the J gene TRBJ1-1; D is unclear. Germline CDR1 reads MNHEY; CDR2 reads SVGAGI. This CDR3 contains 15 residues. The V gene lost 2 bases and the J gene lost 4 bases, with 14 bases spanning the gap. The CDR3 here is CASSYNGWGSTEAFF. DNA of the CDR3: TGTGCCAGCAGTTACAACGGCTGGGGAAGCACTGAAGCTTTCTTT.

The sample holds many counts of this clonotype. The chain recombines TRBV18 with TRBJ2-5, with 8 bases that match TRBD2. Trimming removed 3 bases from V and 3 bases from J; junction bases left unmatched: 15. The CDR3 extends over 18 amino acids. The germline CDR1 and CDR2 sequences are KGHSH and LQKENI. The CDR3 coding sequence is TGTGCCAGCTCACCGAAGGCCTACGTGGTAGCGGGGAAAGAGACCCAGTACTTC. As protein: CASSPKAYVVAGKETQYF.

This clonotype was observed at least ten times. The CDR3 spells CAIGGYEQYF. CDR3 sequence (DNA): TGTGCCATCGGTGGCTACGAGCAGTACTTC. This rearrangement joins TRBV11-2 to TRBJ2-7; no definite D call. In germline, CDR1 is SGHAT, CDR2 FQNNGV. The CDR3 loop spans 10 amino acids. V was pared by 10 bases and J by 3 bases, with 7 bases between.

The rearrangement uses TRBV6-5 and TRBJ1-1, with D unclear. The V gene lost 0 bases and the J gene lost 5 bases, with 13 bases spanning the gap. The CDR3 extends over 15 amino acids. The germline V gene has CDR1 MNHEY and CDR2 SVGAGI. In nucleotides, the CDR3 is TGTGCCAGCAGTTACTCGGGAGGGCTTGGGACTGAAGCTTTCTTT. Protein product: CASSYSGGLGTEAFF.

The chain links TRBV5-6 to TRBJ2-2; TRBD2 matches at 10 bases. From germline, CDR1 is SGHDT and CDR2 YYEEEE. With 4 bases clipped from V and 4 bases from J, the junction kept 7 bases outside the gene matches. This CDR3 has 16 residues. The CDR3 is CASSPPSGGGTGELFF. As DNA, the CDR3 is TGTGCCAGCAGCCCCCCCAGCGGGGGGGGCACCGGGGAGCTGTTTTTT. Filled out from reference TRBV5-6 and TRBJ2-2, the complete variable domain reads DAGVTQSPTHLIKTRGQQVTLRCSPKSGHDTVSWYQQALGQGPQFIFQYYEEEERQRGNFPDRFSGHQFPNYSSELNVNALLLGDSALYLCASSPPSGGGTGELFFGEGSRLTVL.

This clonotype was observed a handful of times. The chain is built from TRBV4-2 and TRBJ2-2; 8 nucleotides agree with TRBD2. Germline V gene lookup returns CDR1 LGHNA and CDR2 YNFKEQ. V shed 0 bases, J shed 6 bases, and the junction held 6 bases outside the gene matches. The CDR3 runs 16 residues. This CDR3 reads CASSQEGRGGAGELFF. Here the CDR3 DNA reads TGTGCCAGCAGCCAAGAAGGACGGGGGGGCGCCGGGGAGCTGTTTTTT.

This clonotype was counted only a few times. V usage is TRBV4-1 and J usage is TRBJ1-5, with TRBD1 identical over 10 bases. CDR1 MGHRA and CDR2 YSYEKL come from the germline V gene. The CDR3 covers 15 residues. The ends lost 6 bases at V and 7 bases at J; junction bases unmatched: 9. The DNA of the CDR3 is TGCGCCAGCAGACAGTGGGACAGGGGCAGCCAGCCCCAGCATTTT. Protein sequence: CASRQWDRGSQPQHF.